The entry below gives a single TCR beta chain sequence along with its context. These data originate in a study of human T cells and chemical hapten exposure. Study details: Variation in per-sample TCR yields came mainly from small pooled library volume differences.

Time point: patch test 2, 6 weeks after DPC sensitization. This sample's treatment: therapeutic diphenylcyclopropenone sensitization with weekly scalp DPC. The CDR3 consists of 15 residues. Trimming shortened V by 0 bases and J by 1 base, and 13 bases separated the two germline ends. CDR1 is SQVTM and CDR2 is ANQGSEA in the germline V gene. TCRdb re-called the RACE reads through MiXCR, storing one row per CDR3 protein. Of more than 90,000 distinct CDR3 sequences in the sample, approximately 10% were seen once. This TCR was sampled from a woman aged 35 to 49 with alopecia areata. Some clones in this sample may be carry-over from other donors' samples. The source was whole blood, collected in connection with sensitization to the hapten diphenylcyclopropenone (DPC). V is TRBV29-1 and J is TRBJ2-7, with D possibly TRBD1 on 6 matching bases. The CDR3 sequence: CSVEDTGLPSYEQYF. The CDR3 DNA sequence: TGCAGCGTTGAAGACACAGGGCTCCCATCCTACGAGCAGTACTTC.